The next 17 T cell receptor beta chains were all read from a single sample in a study of shared clonotypes between healthy human individuals. Libraries were prepared by immunoSEQ multiplex PCR; TCRdb keeps only in-frame clonotypes and omits some of them. The sample consists of about 2.4 million clones, more than 80% of them appearing once. The sequencing input was naive CD4+ T cells sorted from blood. The subset was: CD45RA+ positively selected. These receptors were taken from a man aged 18 to 30 in good health.

With respect to this clone: The identical CDR3 is also encoded by other nucleotide sequences in the sample. The rearrangement uses TRBV28 and TRBJ1-5; D not certain. The V gene lost 1 base and the J gene lost 0 bases, with 7 bases spanning the gap. CDR1 and CDR2 (germline): MDHEN, SYDVKM. The CDR3 extends over 15 amino acids. The CDR3 is CASSLSGYSNQPQHF. As DNA, the CDR3 is TGTGCCAGCAGTTTATCGGGGTATAGCAATCAGCCCCAGCATTTT.

The V call is TRBV28, the J call TRBJ2-3; D might be TRBD2 (7 bases). Trimming took off 8 bases at V and 4 bases at J, with 19 bases between the two ends. The CDR3 totals 15 residues. The V gene's germline CDR1 is MDHEN and CDR2 SYDVKM. The CDR3 region is CASSRGGAKPDTQYF. The CDR3 DNA follows: TGTGCCAGCTCCCGAGGGGGGGCTAAGCCAGATACGCAGTATTTT.

In regard to this clone: Within the sample, other DNA sequences also encode this same CDR3. This sequence joins TRBV30 and TRBJ2-7; 7 bases line up with TRBD1. V lost 3 bases and J lost 2; bases outside the gene matches: 1. The CDR3 spans 12 residues. The germline V gene has CDR1 GTSNPN and CDR2 SVGIG (reference sequence). CDR3 loop: CAWSGQAYEQYF. CDR3 DNA: TGTGCCTGGAGCGGACAGGCCTACGAGCAGTACTTC.

The table lists this clone with a count of one. The CDR3, as DNA: TGTGCCAGCAGCTCCTGGGCAGGGTTCTACAATGAGCAGTTCTTC. It specifies CASSSWAGFYNEQFF. This chain uses TRBV7-9 with TRBJ2-1; tentative D call: TRBD1 (5 bases). Germline CDR1 SEHNR, CDR2 FQNEAQ (reference sequence). The CDR3 extends over 15 amino acids. V gave up 4 bases and J gave up 3 bases, with 13 bases separating them.

The rearrangement links TRBV18 to TRBJ2-7, with D perhaps matching TRBD2 (7 bases). Germline V CDR1 and CDR2: KGHSH, LQKENI. The CDR3 contains 16 residues. Trimming stripped 3 bases from V and 4 bases from J, with 19 bases between. CDR3 in amino acids: CASSPLGAGEGYEQYF. The CDR3 DNA reads TGTGCCAGCTCACCCCTCGGTGCAGGGGAGGGGTACGAGCAGTACTTC.

The chain recombines TRBV7-6 with TRBJ2-7; 7 nucleotides match TRBD1. Germline CDR1 is SGHVS and CDR2 is FNYEAQ. The trim removed 2 bases at V and 3 bases at J, leaving 7 bases unmatched. The CDR3 extends over 15 amino acids. For the CDR3, the DNA is TGTGCCAGCAGCTTATTACAGGGGAATAGCTACGAGCAGTACTTC. Translating gives CASSLLQGNSYEQYF.

This clone was seen a single time. CDR3 nucleotides: TGTGCCAGCAGCCCGCTGGATCTATATAGCAATCAGCCCCAGCATTTT. It codes for CASSPLDLYSNQPQHF. This rearrangement joins TRBV28 to TRBJ1-5, with D uncertain. This CDR3 region has 16 residues. The ends were cut back, 6 bases at V and 0 bases at J, with 15 bases in the middle. The germline V gene has CDR1 MDHEN and CDR2 SYDVKM.

The rearrangement uses TRBV19 and TRBJ1-2, with unresolved D. The CDR3 is made up of 15 amino acids. Germline V lookup: CDR1 LNHDA, CDR2 SQIVND (reference sequence). The V and J ends lost 7 bases and 3 bases respectively, with 18 bases between them. The CDR3 here is CASKPTRKGDYGYTF. CDR3 in DNA: TGTGCCAGTAAACCGACAAGGAAGGGCGACTATGGCTACACCTTC.

The rearrangement uses TRBV6-5 and TRBJ2-1; possible D gene TRBD2, 6 bases. CDR3 size: 14 residues. Germline CDR1 MNHEY, CDR2 SVGAGI. V lost 7 bases, J lost 8 bases, and 18 bases lay in between. The CDR3 sequence: CASTSGLRGDEQFF. The CDR3, as DNA: TGTGCCAGCACCTCGGGACTTCGAGGGGATGAGCAGTTCTTC.

This clone was seen a single time. This chain links TRBV5-4 with TRBJ2-3; D uncertain. Germline V gene lookup returns CDR1 SGHNT and CDR2 YYREEE (reference sequence). CDR3 length: 13 residues. The V end was cut by 0 bases, the J end by 2 bases, with 4 bases between. The CDR3: CASSLEYTDTQYF. Written as DNA, the CDR3 is TGTGCCAGCAGCTTGGAGTACACAGATACGCAGTATTTT.

The chain joins TRBV25-1 to TRBJ2-1; D is unresolved. With 4 bases removed from V and 1 base from J, the gap between germline ends came to 5 bases. The CDR3 is 13 amino acids. Germline values: CDR1 MGHDK, CDR2 SYGVNS. CDR3 loop: CASSVGSYNEQFF. The CDR3 DNA reads as TGTGCCAGCAGTGTTGGATCCTACAATGAGCAGTTCTTC.

V usage is TRBV2 and J usage is TRBJ2-1; no definite D call. The CDR3 has 15 amino acids. Trimming left V 4 bases short and J 0 bases short, with 10 bases between. Per germline, CDR1 SNHLY and CDR2 FYNNEI. The CDR3 region is CASSGERSSYNEQFF. CDR3 DNA sequence: TGTGCCAGCAGTGGAGAAAGAAGCTCCTACAATGAGCAGTTCTTC.

This clone has a single count. V usage is TRBV7-2 and J usage is TRBJ2-7; D possibly corresponds to TRBD2 (5 bases). This CDR3 has 15 amino acids. Germline V gene lookup returns CDR1 SGHTA and CDR2 FQGNSA. Between the trimmed V and J ends, which lost 2 bases and 1 base, there was a span of 12 bases. As DNA, the CDR3 is TGTGCCAGCAGCTTATTTGGTGGGAGTTCCTACGAGCAGTACTTC. This gives the protein CASSLFGGSSYEQYF.

On this clone itself: Other DNA sequences in this specimen translate into the identical CDR3. The genes are TRBV10-3 and TRBJ1-5; no firm D call. V was cut by 0 bases and J by 1 base, with 7 bases left in between. CDR3 length: 15 amino acids. Per the germline V gene, CDR1 is ENHRY and CDR2 is SYGVKD. The CDR3 DNA reads as TGTGCCATCAGTGAGTCTGGATCGAGCAATCAGCCCCAGCATTTT. It encodes CAISESGSSNQPQHF.

The chain employs TRBV7-2 and TRBJ2-1; the D gene is possibly TRBD1 (6 bases). Trimming cost V 5 bases and J 0 bases, with 14 bases left between them. The CDR3 loop spans 16 amino acids. Germline CDR1 is SGHTA and CDR2 is FQGNSA. The CDR3 DNA reads TGTGCCAGCAGCCGTCACCGGGACAACTCCTACAATGAGCAGTTCTTC. The encoded protein is CASSRHRDNSYNEQFF.

The J gene is TRBJ1-6, the V gene TRBV19; D call uncertain. The germline V gene encodes CDR1 LNHDA and CDR2 SQIVND (reference sequence). The CDR3 covers 12 residues. Trimming cost V 3 bases and J 7 bases, with 4 bases left between them. The CDR3: CASSIENSPLHF. The DNA of the CDR3 is TGTGCCAGTAGTATCGAGAATTCACCCCTCCACTTT.

The chain employs TRBV6-1 and TRBJ2-1; D remains unclear. The V gene lost 10 bases and the J gene lost 2 bases, with 12 bases spanning the gap. CDR1 is MNHNS, CDR2 SASEGT, per germline. The CDR3 spans 13 residues. For the CDR3, the DNA is TGTGCCACCCAGACGGATGCCTACAATGAGCAGTTCTTC. This translates into CATQTDAYNEQFF.